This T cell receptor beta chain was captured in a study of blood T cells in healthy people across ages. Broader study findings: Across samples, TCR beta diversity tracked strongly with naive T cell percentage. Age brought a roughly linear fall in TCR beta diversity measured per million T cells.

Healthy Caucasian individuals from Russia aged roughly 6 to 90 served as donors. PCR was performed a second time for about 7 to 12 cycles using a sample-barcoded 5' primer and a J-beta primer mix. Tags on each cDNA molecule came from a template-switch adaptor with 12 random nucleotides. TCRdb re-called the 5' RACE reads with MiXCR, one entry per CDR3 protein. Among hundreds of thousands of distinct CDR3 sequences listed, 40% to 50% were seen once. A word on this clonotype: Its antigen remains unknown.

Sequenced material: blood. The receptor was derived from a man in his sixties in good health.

CDR3 sequence reads: CASSLSAAGTYEQYF. The CDR3 bases are TGTGCCAGCAGCCTTAGCGCAGCGGGAACCTACGAGCAGTACTTC. This chain connects TRBV7-9 to TRBJ2-7, with TRBD2 matching 7 bases. The V segment lost 5 bases and the J segment 2 bases; nucleotides outside the gene matches: 9. Germline values: CDR1 SEHNR, CDR2 FQNEAQ (reference sequence). CDR3 length: 15 residues.